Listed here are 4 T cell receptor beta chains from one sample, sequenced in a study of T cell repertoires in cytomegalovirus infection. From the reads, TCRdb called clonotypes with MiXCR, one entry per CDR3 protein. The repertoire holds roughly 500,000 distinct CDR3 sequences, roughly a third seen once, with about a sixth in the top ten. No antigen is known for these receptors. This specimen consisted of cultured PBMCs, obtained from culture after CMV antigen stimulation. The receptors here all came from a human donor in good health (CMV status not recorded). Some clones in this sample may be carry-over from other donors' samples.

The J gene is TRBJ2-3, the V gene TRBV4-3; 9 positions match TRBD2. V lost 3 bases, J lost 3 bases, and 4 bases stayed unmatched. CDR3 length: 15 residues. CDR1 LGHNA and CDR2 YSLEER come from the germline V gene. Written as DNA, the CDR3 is TGCGCCAGCAGCCAGATTAGCGGGAGTACAGATACGCAGTATTTT. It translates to CASSQISGSTDTQYF.

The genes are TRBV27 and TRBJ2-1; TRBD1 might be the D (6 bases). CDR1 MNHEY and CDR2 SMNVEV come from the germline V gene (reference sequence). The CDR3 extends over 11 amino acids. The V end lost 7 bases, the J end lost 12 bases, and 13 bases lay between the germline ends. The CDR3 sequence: CASTSTGGQFF. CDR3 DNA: TGTGCCAGCACTTCGACAGGCGGGCAGTTCTTC.

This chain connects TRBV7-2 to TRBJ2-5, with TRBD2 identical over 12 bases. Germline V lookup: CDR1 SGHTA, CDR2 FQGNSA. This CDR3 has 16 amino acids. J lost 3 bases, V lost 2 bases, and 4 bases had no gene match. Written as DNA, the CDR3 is TGTGCCAGCAGCTTACGCCTAGCGGGGGGGGAAGAGACCCAGTACTTC. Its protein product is CASSLRLAGGEETQYF.

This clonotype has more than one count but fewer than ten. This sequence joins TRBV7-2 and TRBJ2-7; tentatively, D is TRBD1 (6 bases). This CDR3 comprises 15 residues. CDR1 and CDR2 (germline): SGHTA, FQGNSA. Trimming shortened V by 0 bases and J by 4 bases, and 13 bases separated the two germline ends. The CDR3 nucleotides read TGTGCCAGCAGCTTAGCAGGGGAAGGGGGTTACGAGCAGTACTTC. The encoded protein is CASSLAGEGGYEQYF. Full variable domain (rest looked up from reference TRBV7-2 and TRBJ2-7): GAGVSQSPSNKVTEKGKDVELRCDPISGHTALYWYRQSLGQGLEFLIYFQGNSAPDKSGLPSDRFSAERTGGSVSTLTIQRTQQEDSAVYLCASSLAGEGGYEQYFGPGTRLTVT.